What follows is one TCR beta chain and its context. CDR3 size: 16 residues. Per the germline V gene, CDR1 is SGHAT and CDR2 is FQDESV (reference sequence). Trimming cost V 1 base and J 3 bases; bases outside gene matches: 9. This sample was included in a study of blood T cells in healthy people across ages. Primers used in a second PCR of about 7 to 12 cycles were a sample-barcoded 5' primer and a J-beta primer mix. TCRdb itself ran the 5' RACE reads through MiXCR, one entry per CDR3 protein. The sample contains 800,000 to 900,000 distinct CDR3 sequences, roughly 60% of which appear only once. The clonotype was recovered from a man aged 25-45 years in good health. Sequencing used blood. The gene calls are TRBV11-1 and TRBJ2-7, with TRBD1 matching 7 bases. In nucleotides, the CDR3 is TGTGCCAGCAGCTTAGGAGGGGGCTCGGTGGACTACGAGCAGTACTTC. Protein sequence: CASSLGGGSVDYEQYF.